This is a list of T cell receptor beta chains from one sample in a study of cytomegalovirus exposure and HLA in healthy donors. Assay used: immunoSEQ multiplex PCR; TCRdb lists only in-frame clones, some missing. In the table there are some 130,000 clones, nearly 80% of which are singletons. The sequenced material came from PBMCs. Receptors were obtained from a woman aged 25 to 39 in good health and CMV-seropositive. Both conserved end residues are part of each CDR3.

v_gene,j_gene,CDR3aa
TRBV15,TRBJ2-7,CATSSGLAGVREQYF
TRBV6-1,TRBJ2-7,CASNSLGPAYEQYF
TRBV6-1,TRBJ1-5,CASSDRGNQPQHF
TRBV28,TRBJ2-2,CASKSRGAANTGELFF
TRBV5-5,TRBJ2-5,CASSLTGGVETQYF
TRBV5-5,TRBJ1-2,CASSWGDRSYYGYTF
TRBV5-1,TRBJ2-7,CASSARGGSSYEQYF
TRBV15,TRBJ1-2,CAISRDRGYGGYTF
TRBV5-5,TRBJ1-2,CASNPRGAGIGYTF
TRBV28,TRBJ2-7,CASSFRKGIKYEQYF
TRBV9,TRBJ2-3,CASSVVAGFTDTQYF
TRBV2,TRBJ2-5,CASSDTGLAGSWETQYF
TRBV7-3,TRBJ2-1,CASSLGLAGVNEQFF
TRBV5-1,TRBJ1-3,CASSLSGTVSGNTIYF
TRBV9,TRBJ1-1,CASSEEGANTEAFF
TRBV11-2,TRBJ1-2,CASSLDLDRPYGYTF
TRBV6-6,TRBJ2-5,CASSTKETQYF
TRBV4-3,TRBJ2-1,CASSQDLGRFEQFF
TRBV5-1,TRBJ2-1,CASIEGQGSDEQFF
TRBV2,TRBJ1-4,CASSLGTGFIPTVEKLFF
TRBV4-3,TRBJ2-7,CASSQAGSGQGRREQYF
TRBV7-3,TRBJ2-1,CASSLTGLNNEQFF
TRBV7-8,TRBJ1-4,CASSIGRLQLNEKLFF
TRBV9,TRBJ1-4,CASSVGQGGEKLFF
TRBV29-1,TRBJ2-4,CSGEIGLGKNIQYF
TRBV30,TRBJ2-3,CAWSVPGLALDTQYF
TRBV19,TRBJ2-7,CASSSGLAGTEQYF